The clone carrying this T cell receptor (beta chain) was counted only a few times. Its cognate antigen is unknown. V was pared by 3 bases and J by 0 bases, with 6 bases between. The CDR3 covers 13 residues. Germline values: CDR1 KGHSH, CDR2 LQKENI. The sample is drawn from a study of vaccination effects on CD4 cells after COVID-19. General observations from the study: Among infection- and vaccine-induced clones, marked clonal contraction occurred late after vaccination.

Viral peptide pool expansion of antigen-specific CD4+ T cells preceded sequencing in the ViraFEST assay. CD4+ T cell isolation took place after 10 days of culture. By PCR, the person was confirmed to have had SARS-CoV-2 infection between March and December 2020. Clones were sequenced by immunoSEQ multiplex PCR, and TCRdb holds only the in-frame ones, with some missing. The sample lists roughly 45,000 clones, approximately 70% seen once, with 25% to 35% in the top ten. The source material was CD4+ T cells from PBMCs cultured with a peptide pool, sampled before COVID-19 vaccination. The chain couples TRBV18 to TRBJ2-7; no definite D call. This clonotype was sampled from a human donor who had a prior SARS-CoV-2 infection. The CDR3 coding sequence is TGTGCCAGCTCACCTCAGTCCTCCTACGAGCAGTACTTC. Protein product: CASSPQSSYEQYF. Complete variable domain (other parts from reference TRBV18 and TRBJ2-7): NAGVMQNPRHLVRRRGQEARLRCSPMKGHSHVYWYRQLPEEGLKFMVYLQKENIIDESGMPKERFSAEFPKEGPSILRIQQVVRGDSAAYFCASSPQSSYEQYFGPGTRLTVT.